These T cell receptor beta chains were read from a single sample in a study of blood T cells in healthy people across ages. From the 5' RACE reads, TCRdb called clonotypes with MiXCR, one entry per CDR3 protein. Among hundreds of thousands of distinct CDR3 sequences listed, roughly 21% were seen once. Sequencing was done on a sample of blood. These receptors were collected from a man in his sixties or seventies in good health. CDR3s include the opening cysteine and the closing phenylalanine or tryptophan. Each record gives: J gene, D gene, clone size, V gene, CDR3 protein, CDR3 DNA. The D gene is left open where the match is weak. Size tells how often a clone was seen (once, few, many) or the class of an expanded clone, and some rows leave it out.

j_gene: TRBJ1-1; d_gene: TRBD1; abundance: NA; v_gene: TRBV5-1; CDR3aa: CASSGLTGVGTEAFF; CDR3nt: TGCGCCAGCAGCGGACTGACAGGGGTGGGCACTGAAGCTTTCTTT
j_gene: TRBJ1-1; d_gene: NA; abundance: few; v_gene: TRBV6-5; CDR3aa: CASSYSQTPNTEAFF; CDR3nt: TGTGCCAGCAGTTACTCGCAAACACCAAACACTGAAGCTTTCTTT
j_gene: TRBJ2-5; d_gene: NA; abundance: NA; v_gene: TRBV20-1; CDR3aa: CSARDVRKIMYQETQYF; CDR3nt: TGCAGTGCTAGAGATGTCAGGAAAATAATGTACCAAGAGACCCAGTACTTC
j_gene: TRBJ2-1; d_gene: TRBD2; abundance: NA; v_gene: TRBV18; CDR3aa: CASSPPWREYEQFF; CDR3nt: TGTGCCAGCTCACCCCCCTGGCGGGAGTATGAGCAGTTCTTC
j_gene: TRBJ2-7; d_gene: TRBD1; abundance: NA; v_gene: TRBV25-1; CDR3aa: CASSEDRLSYEQYF; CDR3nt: TGTGCCAGCAGTGAGGACAGGCTTTCCTACGAGCAGTACTTC
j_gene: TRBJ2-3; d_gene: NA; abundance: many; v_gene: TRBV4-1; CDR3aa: CASSPGEGTDTQYF; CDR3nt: TGCGCCAGCAGCCCAGGGGAGGGGACAGATACGCAGTATTTT
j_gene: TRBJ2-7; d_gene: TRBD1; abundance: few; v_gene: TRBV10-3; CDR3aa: CAISDSTGASYEQYF; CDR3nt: TGTGCCATCAGCGATTCGACAGGGGCGAGCTACGAGCAGTACTTC
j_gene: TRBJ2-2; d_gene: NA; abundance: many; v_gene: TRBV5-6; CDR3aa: CASSLGLKNTGELFF; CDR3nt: TGTGCCAGCAGCTTGGGGCTTAAGAACACCGGGGAGCTGTTTTTT
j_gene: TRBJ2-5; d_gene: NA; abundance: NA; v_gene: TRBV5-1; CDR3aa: CASSLMAGTGETQYF; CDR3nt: TGCGCCAGCAGCTTGATGGCGGGAACTGGAGAGACCCAGTACTTC
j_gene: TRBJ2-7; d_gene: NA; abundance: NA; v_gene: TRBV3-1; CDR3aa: CASSQEGIYEQYF; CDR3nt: TGTGCCAGCAGCCAAGAGGGAATCTACGAGCAGTACTTC
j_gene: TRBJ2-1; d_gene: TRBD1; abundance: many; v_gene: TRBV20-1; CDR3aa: CSASRGQGASNEQFF; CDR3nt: TGCAGTGCTAGCCGGGGACAGGGGGCTTCGAATGAGCAGTTCTTC
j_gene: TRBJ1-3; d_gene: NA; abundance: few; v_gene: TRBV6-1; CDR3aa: CASSPRQAGPSGNTIYF; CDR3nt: TGTGCCAGCAGCCCGAGACAGGCTGGGCCCTCTGGAAACACCATATATTTT